A selection of T cell receptor beta chains follows, all from one sample in a study of T-cell reconstitution after alpha-beta-depleted transplantation in children. TCRdb reanalysed the PCR reads using MiXCR and keeps one entry per CDR3 protein. The data show some 190,000 distinct CDR3 sequences, around 10% seen once. The sequencing here drew on PBMCs, taken before TCRalphabeta/CD19-depleted stem cell transplant. The receptor source for this set is a boy under 10 years old with acute myeloid leukemia, due to receive a stem cell transplant. The conserved cysteine and the conserved F or W are not part of the CDR3 here. Clone size, where shown, is once, few, many, or a class for clones that have expanded.

many	TRBJ2-7	TRBV7-9	ASSLGTSGQPHEQY
many	TRBJ2-1	TRBV14	ASSPGLVIYNEQF
few	TRBJ2-1	TRBV20-1	CARDSGSSLSYNEQF
many	TRBJ2-7	TRBV27	ASSPTSEYEQY
few	TRBJ1-5	TRBV20-1	SAREQGPGQPQH
.	TRBJ1-3	TRBV7-9	ASSKDRGGNTIY
many	TRBJ1-1	TRBV5-1	ASNSGLGNTEAF
.	TRBJ1-4	TRBV28	ATTVGNEKLF
many	TRBJ2-7	TRBV20-1	SARDWVAGLSYEQY
many	TRBJ2-1	TRBV5-5	ASSRGWRDNEQF
many	TRBJ2-7	TRBV7-8	ASSLQGRAYEQY
many	TRBJ1-1	TRBV7-2	ASSFWRDTEAF
many	TRBJ2-7	TRBV7-8	ASSSGTYEQY
many	TRBJ1-2	TRBV2	ASSPSSVPL
many	TRBJ2-1	TRBV7-9	ASSFFDREPF
many	TRBJ2-2	TRBV5-1	ASSRSAGEVTGELF
many	TRBJ1-1	TRBV7-8	ASSLQGANTEAF
many	TRBJ1-1	TRBV28	ASSLPIPTDLNTEAF
many	TRBJ1-1	TRBV5-1	ASSTRTGTNTEAF
many	TRBJ2-2	TRBV4-1	ASSPRVGPGELF
many	TRBJ1-1	TRBV16	ASSQYGLLNTEAF
few	TRBJ1-2	TRBV5-1	ASSSGQGDGYT
many	TRBJ2-7	TRBV28	ARPSRLRDREKSPYEQY
many	TRBJ2-1	TRBV12-3/TRBV12-4	ASSLGRPEQF